This T cell receptor beta chain was profiled in a study of T cells in Graves' hyperthyroidism and ophthalmopathy (dated by TCRdb to about 2019). Study-level background: Peripheral blood was sampled at the time of initial diagnosis, prior to any treatment. The approximately 100 discovery patients were randomly divided into training and test sets at a 7:3 ratio. To identify distinguishing TCR V-J signatures, a discovery cohort of around 100 patients was used, comprising 43 with Graves' ophthalmopathy and around 57 with stable Graves' hyperthyroidism. In several Graves' hyperthyroidism patients, the study also compared T-cell repertoires from thyroid tissue with T-cell repertoires from blood. Prospective prediction of ophthalmopathy was tested in an independent validation cohort of approximately 19 hyperthyroidism patients and 17 patients who later progressed to ophthalmopathy. According to the paper, TCR Vbeta CDR3 sequencing was carried out on more than 120 peripheral blood samples, which came from 40 to 45 ophthalmopathy, approximately 72 hyperthyroidism and roughly 17 progressor patients. Following sampling, methimazole starting at 30 mg daily was given to hyperthyroidism patients, and high-dose intravenous methylprednisolone was given to ophthalmopathy patients.

The TCR beta CDR3 regions were amplified from the RNA transcripts. A first-round RT-PCR of the TCR CDR3 used the HTBI primer set with the Qiagen OneStep RT-PCR kit. The libraries were constructed in a second round of multiplex PCR and then size-selected and purified. The libraries were sequenced on an Illumina HiSeq2000 using paired-end 100 bp reads. In the original analysis: Raw data were processed with SOAPnuke, discarding reads with adapters, uncalled bases, mean Phred below 15, or no exact constant-primer or identifier match. High-quality paired reads were merged using COPE v1.2.5, and each unique nucleotide sequence was defined as a clonotype. MiTCR v1.1 was used to align the clonotypes against IMGT TRBV, TRBD and TRBJ reference segments. The analysis included only V-J combinations with a frequency above 0.0001, which together covered roughly 99% of the repertoires. The TCS score was defined as F50 (clonal expansion) divided by E x V (chaos), with BLOSUM62-based TCRdist calculated between CDR3 peptides within each V-J. Welch's t-statistics and random forest reduced 500 to 550 V-J features to roughly 13, which were used in a naive Bayes classifier (R e1071). TCRdb trimmed public reads at Q25 via fastp, called clones via MiXCR and kept in-frame beta chains. Each entry merges the rows of one CDR3 protein and shows their most common DNA and genes. The authors' filters were not applied to this entry. In all, the sample holds around 440,000 distinct CDR3 sequences, and less than 20% of those were seen once. Jointly, the top ten make up approximately 7.5% of the sample.

This clonotype was seen repeatedly, ten times or more. This clone's antigen is unknown. Qualities for individual bases were not recorded, and no much larger clone is one base off. A patient counted as having stable Graves' hyperthyroidism if no progression to ophthalmopathy occurred over 18 months of follow-up. Hyperthyroidism patients were newly diagnosed, had a disease duration of under 2 months, and were aged 18 to 65 years. Exclusion was applied to patients with uncontrolled infections, other autoimmune diseases, pregnancy or lactation. Diagnoses relied on clinical symptoms, serum thyroxine and TRAb, thyroid ultrasound and orbital computed tomography. PBMCs were separated from under 11 ml of fresh peripheral blood using Ficoll-Paque density gradient centrifugation. Trizol reagent was used to extract total RNA, and RNA quality was then checked on an Agilent 2100 Bioanalyzer. The germline V gene gives CDR1 as MNHEY and CDR2 as SVGAGI. V gives up 0 bases and J gives up 4 bases, and the segment between their germline ends measures 9 bases. Measured from the cysteine to the phenylalanine, the CDR3 is 14 residues long. The only DNA kept is the CDR3, 42 bases in frame from the first base.

What the study reported, not specific to this receptor: Most expanded thyroid clonotypes (frequency above 0.001) were also found in blood, which suggests that blood repertoires may mirror thyroid immune responses. Sample size was not statistically predetermined, and investigators were not blinded to group allocation. During validation, the model predicted progression to ophthalmopathy a median of approximately 6.5 months ahead of onset, with more than 60% sensitivity and more than 72% specificity. A model built on a 13 V-J signature distinguished ophthalmopathy from stable hyperthyroidism, reaching around 87% sensitivity and under 84% specificity in cross-validation and 80%/75% in testing.

The TCR originated in a woman younger than 35 with Graves' hyperthyroidism. The source material was blood. The chain uses TRBV6-5 and TRBJ1-2; the D gene lacks a confident call. CDR3 region: CASSYSPPIYGYTF. Here is the DNA: TGTGCCAGCAGTTACTCCCCACCCATCTATGGCTACACCTTC.